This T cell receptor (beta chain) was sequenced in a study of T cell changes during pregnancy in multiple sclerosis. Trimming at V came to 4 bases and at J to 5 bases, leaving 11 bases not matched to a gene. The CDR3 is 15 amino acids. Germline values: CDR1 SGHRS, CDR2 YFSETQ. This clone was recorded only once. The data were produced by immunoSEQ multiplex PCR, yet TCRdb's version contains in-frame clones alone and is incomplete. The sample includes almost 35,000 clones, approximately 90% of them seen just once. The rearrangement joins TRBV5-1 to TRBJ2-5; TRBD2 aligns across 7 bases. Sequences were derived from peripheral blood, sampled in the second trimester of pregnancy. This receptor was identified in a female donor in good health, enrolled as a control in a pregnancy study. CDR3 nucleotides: TGCGCCAGCAGCCCTGGAGGCGGGAGTATTGAGACCCAGTACTTC. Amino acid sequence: CASSPGGGSIETQYF. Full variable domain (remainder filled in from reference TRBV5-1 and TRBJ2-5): KAGVTQTPRYLIKTRGQQVTLSCSPISGHRSVSWYQQTPGQGLQFLFEYFSETQRNKGNFPGRFSGRQFSNSRSEMNVSTLELGDSALYLCASSPGGGSIETQYFGPGTRLLVL.